This T cell receptor beta chain was sequenced during a study of cytotoxic CD8 clonotypes in ibrutinib-treated CLL. Study as a whole: After treatment lasting a median roughly 13 months, range 6 to 36, response samples were collected. Sequenced samples delivered averages of 200,000 to 300,000 productive templates and 75,000 to 95,000 productive rearrangements.

The CDR3 has 22 amino acids. Germline CDR1 reads SGHRS; CDR2 reads YFSETQ. Trimming took 0 bases from V and 9 from J; bases not matched to a gene: 28. The assay was immunoSEQ multiplex PCR, and TCRdb's table has in-frame clones only and misses some. The repertoire holds some 81,000 clones, 75% to 85% seen once, with around 4.8% in the top ten. Findings and caveats of the study: The study found public clonotypes uncommon, contracting or stable on treatment. Baseline clonality, higher than in age-matched healthy donors, tracked circulating CD8+ T-cell counts.

As regards this clone: Its specificity is not known.

The gene calls are TRBV5-1 and TRBJ2-1; 9 bases are shared with TRBD1. This clonotype was sampled from a human donor with chronic lymphocytic leukemia. The source was PBMCs, collected after 12 months of ibrutinib treatment. As DNA, the CDR3 is TGCGCCAGCAGCTTGGCCCGCGGCTCGGACAGGGGCGAAGCCCATAAACAAGGTGAGCAGTTCTTC. Translating gives CASSLARGSDRGEAHKQGEQFF.